These 13 T cell receptor beta chains came from one sample sequenced in a study of blood T cell repertoires in COVID-19. TCRdb's copy holds only in-frame clones and misses some; the assay was immunoSEQ multiplex PCR. The sample contains about 210,000 clones, roughly 84% of which appear only once. Sequences were obtained from peripheral blood. Every receptor here comes from a man aged 50-60 years with active or convalescent COVID-19.

The chain employs TRBV5-1 and TRBJ2-2; the match to TRBD1 covers 7 bases. The germline V gene encodes CDR1 SGHRS and CDR2 YFSETQ. V lost 1 base, J lost 5 bases, and 2 bases stayed unmatched. The CDR3 has 14 residues. The CDR3 reads CASSLRGQTGELFF. Written as DNA, the CDR3 is TGCGCCAGCAGCTTGAGGGGACAGACCGGGGAGCTGTTTTTT. The full variable domain, completed using reference TRBV5-1 and TRBJ2-2, is KAGVTQTPRYLIKTRGQQVTLSCSPISGHRSVSWYQQTPGQGLQFLFEYFSETQRNKGNFPGRFSGRQFSNSRSEMNVSTLELGDSALYLCASSLRGQTGELFFGEGSRLTVL.

This clone was seen many times. The V and J genes are TRBV2 and TRBJ1-1, with D possibly matching TRBD1 (6 bases). Germline CDR1 SNHLY, CDR2 FYNNEI. V was clipped by 4 bases and J by 9 bases, with 18 bases between them. The CDR3 covers 14 residues. The DNA for the CDR3 is TGTGCCAGCAGTGGTGTAGGGGGGGTCGACCAAGCTTTCTTT. Its translation is CASSGVGGVDQAFF.

Here the CDR3 reads CASSHSGTPATDTQYF. The DNA of the CDR3 is TGCGCCAGCAGCCATTCCGGGACACCCGCCACAGATACGCAGTATTTT. V is TRBV4-1 and J is TRBJ2-3; perhaps TRBD1 as D (6 bases). Germline V gene sequence: CDR1 MGHRA, CDR2 YSYEKL. V was shortened by 3 bases and J by 2 bases, with 15 bases between the two germline ends. The CDR3 runs 16 residues.

The V call is TRBV5-1, the J call TRBJ2-3, with D unclear. CDR1 is SGHRS and CDR2 is YFSETQ in the germline V gene. Trimming stripped 0 bases from V and 0 bases from J, with 5 bases between. The CDR3 runs 14 residues. CDR3 DNA sequence: TGCGCCAGCAGCTTGGCCGGTAGCACAGATACGCAGTATTTT. Translating it yields CASSLAGSTDTQYF.

The genes are TRBV19 and TRBJ1-2, with 8 positions matching TRBD1. Germline CDR1 LNHDA, CDR2 SQIVND (reference sequence). The ends lost 5 bases at V and 5 bases at J; junction bases unmatched: 7. The CDR3 length is 14 residues. CDR3: CASSQVTGVYGYTF. Written as DNA, the CDR3 is TGTGCCAGTAGTCAAGTGACAGGGGTGTATGGCTACACCTTC.

The V and J genes are TRBV11-2 and TRBJ2-1; the match to TRBD2 covers 8 bases. The V gene's germline CDR1 is SGHAT and CDR2 FQNNGV. Trimming removed 5 bases from V and 5 bases from J; junction bases left unmatched: 8. CDR3 length: 15 residues. The CDR3 sequence: CASSPSGPLNNEQFF. CDR3 in DNA: TGTGCCAGCAGCCCTAGCGGGCCACTTAACAATGAGCAGTTCTTC.

The chain employs TRBV19 and TRBJ1-1; possible D gene TRBD1, 5 bases. The germline gives CDR1 LNHDA, CDR2 SQIVND (reference sequence). The CDR3 extends over 14 amino acids. With 0 bases removed from V and 7 bases from J, the gap between germline ends came to 12 bases. The CDR3 nucleotides read TGTGCCAGTAGTATAGAGAGGGCCGGGGGTGAAGCTTTCTTT. Protein sequence: CASSIERAGGEAFF.

This clone has more than one count but fewer than ten. The rearrangement uses TRBV3-1 (or the pseudogene TRBV3-2) and TRBJ2-3; 11 nucleotides match TRBD2. Germline V gene data show CDR1 as LGHDT and CDR2 as YNNKEL (reference sequence). The CDR3 loop spans 18 amino acids. Trimming removed 0 bases from V and 3 bases from J; junction bases left unmatched: 8. The DNA of the CDR3 is TGTGCCAGCAGCCAAGATCCAACGGCTAGCGGGAGGACAGATACGCAGTATTTT. Residues: CASSQDPTASGRTDTQYF.

J is TRBJ1-2 and V is TRBV9; D unclear. From germline, CDR1 is SGDLS and CDR2 YYNGEE. Trimming stripped 0 bases from V and 7 bases from J, with 10 bases between. This CDR3 spans 13 amino acids. This chain's CDR3 is CASSVVAGFGYTF. In nucleotides, the CDR3 is TGTGCCAGCAGCGTAGTCGCGGGTTTTGGCTACACCTTC.

The rearrangement uses TRBV11-2 and TRBJ2-3, with TRBD2 identical over 10 bases. Germline CDR1 and CDR2: SGHAT and FQNNGV. The CDR3 sequence is 15 residues long. V lost 3 bases, J lost 2 bases, and 2 bases stayed unmatched. This chain's CDR3 is CASSFSGRPTDTQYF. The CDR3 bases are TGTGCCAGCAGCTTTAGCGGGAGGCCCACAGATACGCAGTATTTT.

This chain joins TRBV10-3 and TRBJ2-3, with 10 bases lining up with TRBD1. Per the germline V gene, CDR1 is ENHRY and CDR2 is SYGVKD. The CDR3 loop spans 14 amino acids. Losses at the gene ends were 10 bases for V and 4 bases for J; bases not matched to a gene: 8. CDR3: CASASGTGADTQYF. For the CDR3, the DNA is TGTGCCAGCGCCTCCGGGACAGGGGCAGATACGCAGTATTTT.

The chain joins TRBV27 to TRBJ1-1; D is uncertain. Trimming removed 1 base at V and 2 bases at J, with 8 bases between. Germline V lookup: CDR1 MNHEY, CDR2 SMNVEV (reference sequence). This CDR3 is 14 amino acids long. The CDR3 coding sequence is TGTGCCAGCAGTTTATTCAGACAAAACACTGAAGCTTTCTTT. Translating it yields CASSLFRQNTEAFF.

The chain combines TRBV29-1 with TRBJ2-7; 7 bases are a match to TRBD2. The CDR3 runs 11 residues. CDR1 is SQVTM, CDR2 ANQGSEA, per germline. Unmatched junction bases numbered 2, after V lost 5 bases and J lost 4 bases. In DNA, the CDR3 is TGCAGCGTTCGGCGGGAGTACGAGCAGTACTTC. It yields the protein CSVRREYEQYF.